The 15 T cell receptor beta chains given below trace back to one sample, sequenced in a study of cytomegalovirus exposure and HLA in healthy donors. The study ran its PCR with 60 Vbeta and 13 Jbeta primers. Repertoires were generated with immunoSEQ multiplex PCR, while TCRdb's copy carries only in-frame clones and drops some. There are 80,000 to 95,000 clones in the sample; roughly two thirds occur only once, and about 2.3% lies in the top ten. Sequences were obtained from PBMCs. The source is a human donor in good health.

This chain connects TRBV5-6 to TRBJ1-4; D might be TRBD1 (5 bases). The length of the CDR3 is 15 residues. Germline assignment: CDR1 SGHDT and CDR2 YYEEEE. Deletions cut 0 bases from V and 4 bases from J, with 10 bases between. The CDR3: CASSLVTGLNEKLFF. The CDR3 nucleotides are TGTGCCAGCAGCTTGGTAACAGGCCTTAATGAAAAACTGTTTTTT.

Comments on this clone: The CDR3 does not end in the conserved phenylalanine or tryptophan, so this is likely a read error. This CDR3 reads CASSLGGENLSEQYL. The CDR3 DNA is TGCGCCAGCAGCCTCGGCGGGGAGAATCTTAGCGAGCAGTACCTC. This chain joins TRBV5-1 and TRBJ2-7; D may be TRBD2 (6 bases). The V gene's germline CDR1 is SGHRS and CDR2 YFSETQ. This CDR3 contains 15 residues. Trimming took off 4 bases at V and 6 bases at J, with 20 bases between the two ends.

The chain combines TRBV7-9 with TRBJ1-1, with 9 bases that match TRBD1. The J segment lost 1 base and the V segment lost 5 bases, leaving 5 bases of the junction unmatched. CDR1 is SEHNR and CDR2 is FQNEAQ in the germline V gene (reference sequence). CDR3 length equals 15 residues. This CDR3 is CASSPTGGANTEAFF. CDR3 bases: TGTGCCAGCAGCCCGACAGGGGGGGCGAACACTGAAGCTTTCTTT.

This chain joins TRBV7-2 and TRBJ1-6, with 7 bases matching TRBD1. Germline CDR1 SGHTA, CDR2 FQGNSA. The CDR3 is 13 residues long. The V segment lost 7 bases and the J segment 7 bases; nucleotides outside the gene matches: 4. The DNA for the CDR3 is TGTGCCAGCACCTCACAGGGGAATTCACCCCTCCACTTT. Its translation is CASTSQGNSPLHF.

This chain uses TRBV25-1 with TRBJ1-4, with 7 nucleotides matching TRBD1. Germline assignment: CDR1 MGHDK and CDR2 SYGVNS. V trimming: 3 bases; J trimming: 3 bases; junction bases outside the gene matches: 4. The CDR3 is 15 residues long. The CDR3 protein is CASSDPGQANEKLFF. CDR3 DNA: TGTGCCAGCAGTGATCCCGGACAGGCTAATGAAAAACTGTTTTTT.

CDR3 in DNA: TGCGCCAGCAGACCGGGACAGGTACAAGAGACCCAGTACTTC. Its translation is CASRPGQVQETQYF. The V call is TRBV5-1, the J call TRBJ2-5; 8 positions match TRBD1. The germline V gene has CDR1 SGHRS and CDR2 YFSETQ. The CDR3 consists of 14 residues. Trimming took 5 bases from V and 2 from J; bases not matched to a gene: 5.

V and J are TRBV5-4 and TRBJ1-1; 7 bases line up with TRBD1. CDR3 length equals 14 residues. The V gene's germline CDR1 is SGHNT and CDR2 YYREEE (reference sequence). J was trimmed by 3 bases and V by 4 bases; bases with no gene match: 6. Written as DNA, the CDR3 is TGTGCCAGCAGCCTCCAGGGGGTTGACACTGAAGCTTTCTTT. Translated, it gives CASSLQGVDTEAFF.

The chain couples TRBV5-4 to TRBJ2-1, with D possibly being TRBD2 (6 bases). The CDR3 sequence is 14 residues long. V lost 0 bases and J 8 bases, leaving 12 bases between the germline ends. The germline gives CDR1 SGHNT, CDR2 YYREEE (reference sequence). This CDR3 reads CASSLAGREDEQFF. CDR3 nucleotides: TGTGCCAGCAGCTTGGCGGGCAGGGAGGATGAGCAGTTCTTC.

The rearrangement joins TRBV21-1 to TRBJ1-5. TRBV21-1 is designated a pseudogene. The length of the CDR3 is 15 residues. CDR3 sequence reads: CASSKEADSNQPQHF. In DNA, the CDR3 is TGTGCCAGCAGCAAGGAGGCGGACAGCAATCAGCCCCAGCATTTT.

This clone has only one observation. The chain employs TRBV4-3 and TRBJ2-2; 8 bases fit TRBD1. The CDR3 loop spans 16 amino acids. The V and J ends lost 4 bases and 0 bases, in that order; junction bases with no gene match: 4. The germline CDR1 and CDR2 sequences are LGHNA and YSLEER. CDR3 coding DNA: TGCGCCAGCAGCCTCCGGACAGGGTCGAACACCGGGGAGCTGTTTTTT. Translating gives CASSLRTGSNTGELFF.

In its sample, this clone was seen a few times. The chain carries TRBV19 and TRBJ1-6; D gene unclear. Trimming stripped 7 bases from V and 3 bases from J, with 4 bases between. Germline V CDR1 and CDR2: LNHDA, SQIVND (reference sequence). The length of the CDR3 is 12 residues. The CDR3 is CASTSYNSPLHF. The CDR3 region has the DNA TGTGCCAGTACGAGCTATAATTCACCCCTCCACTTT.

This clone was counted between two and nine times. The chain employs TRBV6-5 and TRBJ2-3; 9 positions agree with TRBD2. The CDR3 has 12 amino acids. The germline V gene has CDR1 MNHEY and CDR2 SVGAGI. After removal of 8 bases from V and 9 bases from J, the junction contained 6 bases not matched to a gene. The CDR3 sequence is CASGPTSGTQYF. Written as DNA, the CDR3 is TGTGCCAGCGGCCCGACTAGCGGAACGCAGTATTTT.

In its sample, this clone was seen a few times. The chain is built from TRBV18 and TRBJ1-5; 8 bases match TRBD1. Germline CDR1 is KGHSH and CDR2 is LQKENI. Trimming removed 3 bases from V and 7 bases from J; junction bases left unmatched: 8. The CDR3 runs 15 residues. The CDR3 protein is CASSPGGQARQPQHF. The CDR3, as DNA: TGTGCCAGCTCACCCGGGGGACAGGCACGGCAGCCCCAGCATTTT.

This clone was picked up one time. This chain uses TRBV11-2 with TRBJ2-7; 11 nucleotides line up with TRBD1. The CDR3 totals 16 residues. Germline values: CDR1 SGHAT, CDR2 FQNNGV. J lost 2 bases, V lost 5 bases, and 8 bases had no gene match. The CDR3, as DNA: TGTGCCAGCAGCCTCCCATGGGGACAGGGGGCCTACGAGCAGTACTTC. As protein: CASSLPWGQGAYEQYF.

This chain uses TRBV7-3 with TRBJ1-1; 7 nucleotides match TRBD1. The CDR3 is made up of 14 amino acids. Per the germline V gene, CDR1 is SGHTA and CDR2 is FQGTGA. The V gene end was trimmed by 2 bases and the J gene end by 7 bases; junction bases not matched to a gene: 7. The CDR3 bases are TGTGCCAGCAGCTTAGGCAGGGGGAGAAGTGAAGCTTTCTTT. Residues: CASSLGRGRSEAFF.